The clone carrying this T cell receptor beta chain came up many times. This sample is part of a study of early T cells in non-severe SARS-CoV-2 infection. The wider study: Bulk RNA from unsorted whole blood was sequenced; chains were unpaired.

Germline V gene lookup returns CDR1 LNHDA and CDR2 SQIVND (reference sequence). The CDR3 sequence is 14 residues long. Trimming removed 7 bases at V and 0 bases at J, with 10 bases between. The TCR library protocol was used to attach unique molecular identifiers. These identifiers were attached to individual cDNA molecules. TCRdb ran MiXCR on the 5' RACE reads and lists one entry per CDR3 protein. The repertoire consists of roughly 35,000 distinct CDR3 sequences, with 3.9% occurring once and the leading ten covering approximately 9.1%. V and J are TRBV19 and TRBJ2-4; maybe TRBD2 (5 bases). This receptor was obtained from an adult who was a healthcare worker with PCR-confirmed SARS-CoV-2 infection or an uninfected control (not recorded which). The sequencing sample was made of whole blood. The CDR3: CASTSSLAKNIQYF. CDR3 coding DNA: TGTGCCAGTACTAGCAGTCTAGCCAAAAACATTCAGTACTTC.